Below, one T cell receptor (beta chain) is given with its context. The CDR3 is 13 residues long. Deletions cut 5 bases from V and 10 bases from J, with 15 bases between. CDR1 and CDR2 (germline): MDHEN, SYDVKM. The sample is drawn from a study of cytotoxic CD8 clonotypes in ibrutinib-treated CLL. Study-level information: Treatment had run for a median about 12 months, range 6 to 36, when response samples were taken. When averaged across all of the samples, the counts came to roughly 250,000 productive templates and more than 80,000 productive rearrangements.

Clones were read by immunoSEQ multiplex PCR, and TCRdb kept only the in-frame ones, dropping some. This sample has more than 110,000 clones, with around 93% found just once. The specimen comprised PBMCs, sampled after 12 months of ibrutinib treatment. The receptor comes from a human donor with chronic lymphocytic leukemia. The chain is built from TRBV28 and TRBJ2-1; D perhaps matches TRBD2 (5 bases). CDR3 bases: TGTGCCAGCAGTCCATCAACTAGAAACGAGCAGTTCTTC. This translates into CASSPSTRNEQFF.